This is a list of T cell receptor beta chains from one sample in a study of regulatory T cells in long-lasting Graves disease. TCRdb recomputed calls from the multiplex PCR reads with MiXCR, one row per CDR3 protein. The table lists roughly 700,000 distinct CDR3 sequences, about 32% of them singletons. This material consisted of peripheral blood mononuclear cells (PBMCs), taken when the disease was refractory, from a patient treated with antithyroid drugs. These receptors all stem from a female donor with Graves disease. CDR3s include the opening cysteine and the closing phenylalanine or tryptophan. D genes are given only for firm matches. Not all rows give a size; the values are once, few, many and, for expanded clones, a class.

V gene: TRBV28
J gene: TRBJ2-7
D gene: TRBD1
clone size: few
CDR3 protein: CASSLNRDRGLEQYF
CDR3 DNA: TGTGCCAGCAGTCTAAACCGGGACAGGGGGTTAGAGCAGTACTTC

V gene: TRBV12-3/TRBV12-4
J gene: TRBJ1-1
D gene: .
clone size: .
CDR3 protein: CASRDGTLNTEAFF
CDR3 DNA: TGTGCCAGCAGAGACGGAACCTTGAACACTGAAGCTTTCTTT

V gene: TRBV3-1
J gene: TRBJ1-5
D gene: TRBD1
clone size: few
CDR3 protein: CASSQTPTGDSNQPQHF
CDR3 DNA: TGTGCCAGCAGCCAAACCCCGACAGGGGATAGCAATCAGCCCCAGCATTTT

V gene: TRBV27
J gene: TRBJ2-7
D gene: .
clone size: few
CDR3 protein: CASSYRQAYEQYF
CDR3 DNA: TGTGCCAGCAGTTACCGACAGGCCTACGAGCAGTACTTC

V gene: TRBV20-1
J gene: TRBJ2-7
D gene: .
clone size: .
CDR3 protein: CSAGGRVSYEQYF
CDR3 DNA: TGCAGTGCTGGGGGCCGGGTATCCTACGAGCAGTACTTC

V gene: TRBV6-5
J gene: TRBJ1-6
D gene: .
clone size: many
CDR3 protein: CASSYSGSPIRHSPLHF
CDR3 DNA: TGTGCCAGCAGTTACTCTGGGTCTCCGATACGTCATTCACCCCTCCACTTT

V gene: TRBV27
J gene: TRBJ1-1
D gene: .
clone size: .
CDR3 protein: CASSPRGPTGIPEAFF
CDR3 DNA: TGTGCCAGCAGTCCTCGGGGCCCCACAGGGATCCCTGAAGCTTTCTTT

V gene: TRBV19
J gene: TRBJ2-7
D gene: TRBD1
clone size: few
CDR3 protein: CASSPTGTGRYEQYF
CDR3 DNA: TGTGCCAGTAGCCCGACCGGGACAGGGCGATACGAGCAGTACTTC

V gene: TRBV5-4
J gene: TRBJ2-2
D gene: TRBD2
clone size: .
CDR3 protein: CASSLTAGGTGELFF
CDR3 DNA: TGTGCCAGCAGCTTGACAGCGGGGGGCACCGGGGAGCTGTTTTTT

V gene: TRBV15
J gene: TRBJ1-6
D gene: .
clone size: few
CDR3 protein: CATRLFGSDSPLHF
CDR3 DNA: TGTGCCACCCGTTTGTTCGGTAGTGATTCACCCCTCCACTTT

V gene: TRBV6-2/TRBV6-3
J gene: TRBJ1-1
D gene: .
clone size: .
CDR3 protein: CASSYGGAGTEAFF
CDR3 DNA: TGTGCCAGCAGTTACGGGGGCGCGGGCACTGAAGCTTTCTTT

V gene: TRBV11-1
J gene: TRBJ1-2
D gene: .
clone size: few
CDR3 protein: CASSSNPLRGLGYTF
CDR3 DNA: TGTGCCAGCAGCTCTAATCCATTGAGAGGGCTCGGCTACACCTTC

V gene: TRBV11-2
J gene: TRBJ2-2
D gene: TRBD2
clone size: few
CDR3 protein: CASSLSLGIAGGPRGELFF
CDR3 DNA: TGTGCCAGCAGCTTAAGTCTTGGAATAGCGGGAGGCCCTCGGGGGGAGCTGTTTTTT

V gene: TRBV27
J gene: TRBJ2-5
D gene: .
clone size: few
CDR3 protein: CASSIMFQETQYF
CDR3 DNA: TGTGCCAGCAGTATCATGTTTCAAGAGACCCAGTACTTC

V gene: TRBV12-5
J gene: TRBJ1-1
D gene: TRBD1
clone size: .
CDR3 protein: CASGFGGGWGWSTEAFF
CDR3 DNA: TGTGCTAGTGGTTTTGGAGGGGGCTGGGGTTGGAGCACTGAAGCTTTCTTT

V gene: TRBV28
J gene: TRBJ1-5
D gene: .
clone size: few
CDR3 protein: CASVSRVGNQPQHF
CDR3 DNA: TGTGCCAGCGTTAGCAGGGTCGGAAATCAGCCCCAGCATTTT

V gene: TRBV11-1
J gene: TRBJ1-6
D gene: .
clone size: .
CDR3 protein: CASSPRDNSPLHF
CDR3 DNA: TGTGCCAGCAGCCCTAGGGACAATTCACCCCTCCACTTT

V gene: TRBV6-2/TRBV6-3
J gene: TRBJ1-6
D gene: TRBD1
clone size: .
CDR3 protein: CASSYSPDRGHSPLHF
CDR3 DNA: TGTGCCAGCAGTTACTCGCCTGACAGGGGCCATTCACCCCTCCACTTT

V gene: TRBV28
J gene: TRBJ2-1
D gene: .
clone size: .
CDR3 protein: CASSSKTRPYNEQFF
CDR3 DNA: TGTGCCAGCAGCTCCAAGACTCGACCCTACAATGAGCAGTTCTTC

V gene: TRBV7-9
J gene: TRBJ1-1
D gene: TRBD1
clone size: .
CDR3 protein: CAGRPQGVATEAFF
CDR3 DNA: TGTGCCGGCCGCCCACAGGGGGTCGCCACTGAAGCTTTCTTT

V gene: TRBV28
J gene: TRBJ1-1
D gene: .
clone size: many
CDR3 protein: CASTYSGTVNTEAFF
CDR3 DNA: TGTGCCAGCACTTATTCCGGGACGGTGAACACTGAAGCTTTCTTT

V gene: TRBV5-1
J gene: TRBJ1-4
D gene: TRBD1
clone size: .
CDR3 protein: CASSEGTGFEKLFF
CDR3 DNA: TGCGCCAGCAGCGAAGGGACAGGGTTTGAAAAACTGTTTTTT

V gene: TRBV2
J gene: TRBJ1-2
D gene: .
clone size: many
CDR3 protein: CASSEDRGAGYGYTF
CDR3 DNA: TGTGCCAGCAGTGAAGATAGGGGGGCCGGCTATGGCTACACCTTC

V gene: TRBV29-1
J gene: TRBJ1-1
D gene: TRBD1
clone size: .
CDR3 protein: CSATEKQGITEAFF
CDR3 DNA: TGCAGCGCCACTGAAAAACAGGGGATCACTGAAGCTTTCTTT

V gene: TRBV27
J gene: TRBJ1-5
D gene: TRBD1
clone size: .
CDR3 protein: CASSYSGTGLYQPQHF
CDR3 DNA: TGTGCCAGCAGTTATTCCGGGACAGGGTTGTATCAGCCCCAGCATTTT

V gene: TRBV5-1
J gene: TRBJ1-6
D gene: .
clone size: .
CDR3 protein: CASSPHGRNNSPLHF
CDR3 DNA: TGCGCCAGCAGCCCCCATGGGAGGAACAATTCACCCCTCCACTTT

V gene: TRBV6-1
J gene: TRBJ1-1
D gene: TRBD1
clone size: few
CDR3 protein: CASSPDRGYTEAFF
CDR3 DNA: TGTGCCAGCAGCCCCGACAGGGGCTACACTGAAGCTTTCTTT

V gene: TRBV5-1
J gene: TRBJ1-1
D gene: .
clone size: few
CDR3 protein: CASRGGQVNTEAFF
CDR3 DNA: TGCGCCAGCAGGGGCGGGCAGGTGAACACTGAAGCTTTCTTT

V gene: TRBV15
J gene: TRBJ1-6
D gene: .
clone size: few
CDR3 protein: CATKRQNSPLHF
CDR3 DNA: TGTGCCACCAAACGACAGAATTCACCCCTCCACTTT

V gene: TRBV9
J gene: TRBJ1-6
D gene: .
clone size: few
CDR3 protein: CASSVEPGAYNSPLHF
CDR3 DNA: TGTGCCAGCAGCGTAGAACCGGGCGCCTATAATTCACCCCTCCACTTT

V gene: TRBV28
J gene: TRBJ1-4
D gene: TRBD1
clone size: .
CDR3 protein: CASSPLISGTGVINEKLFF
CDR3 DNA: TGTGCCAGCAGTCCATTAATTTCCGGGACAGGGGTTATTAATGAAAAACTGTTTTTT

V gene: TRBV12-5
J gene: TRBJ2-5
D gene: .
clone size: many
CDR3 protein: CASGSVPKAGRQETQYF
CDR3 DNA: TGTGCTAGTGGTTCGGTGCCCAAGGCGGGACGCCAAGAGACCCAGTACTTC

V gene: TRBV3-1
J gene: TRBJ2-5
D gene: .
clone size: few
CDR3 protein: CASSQDPFGLETQYF
CDR3 DNA: TGTGCCAGCAGCCAAGATCCATTCGGGTTAGAGACCCAGTACTTC

V gene: TRBV5-1
J gene: TRBJ2-2
D gene: .
clone size: .
CDR3 protein: CASSLRPANTGELFF
CDR3 DNA: TGCGCCAGCAGCTTGAGACCGGCGAACACCGGGGAGCTGTTTTTT

V gene: TRBV20-1
J gene: TRBJ1-1
D gene: .
clone size: .
CDR3 protein: CSAKGTQAEAFF
CDR3 DNA: TGCAGTGCGAAAGGGACGCAGGCTGAAGCTTTCTTT

V gene: TRBV28
J gene: TRBJ1-1
D gene: .
clone size: few
CDR3 protein: CASSFLPQEAFF
CDR3 DNA: TGTGCCAGCAGTTTCCTCCCTCAGGAAGCTTTCTTT

V gene: TRBV5-1
J gene: TRBJ1-5
D gene: TRBD1
clone size: few
CDR3 protein: CASSFSTGGDQPQHF
CDR3 DNA: TGCGCCAGCAGCTTTTCCACAGGGGGCGATCAGCCCCAGCATTTT

V gene: TRBV5-1
J gene: TRBJ2-4
D gene: TRBD1
clone size: few
CDR3 protein: CASSCGRGQNIQYF
CDR3 DNA: TGCGCCAGCAGCTGCGGAAGGGGACAGAACATTCAGTACTTC

V gene: TRBV19
J gene: TRBJ1-1
D gene: .
clone size: .
CDR3 protein: CASSMGSNTEAFF
CDR3 DNA: TGTGCCAGTAGTATGGGCTCCAACACTGAAGCTTTCTTT

V gene: TRBV29-1
J gene: TRBJ2-7
D gene: TRBD1
clone size: few
CDR3 protein: CSVRTGTGAHEQYF
CDR3 DNA: TGCAGCGTAAGAACCGGGACAGGGGCCCACGAGCAGTACTTC

V gene: TRBV12-3/TRBV12-4
J gene: TRBJ2-6
D gene: TRBD2
clone size: .
CDR3 protein: CASSLGLAGHPLTF
CDR3 DNA: TGTGCCAGCAGTTTAGGACTAGCGGGCCACCCCTTGACTTTC

V gene: TRBV2
J gene: TRBJ2-7
D gene: .
clone size: many
CDR3 protein: CASSEGRQASPYEQYF
CDR3 DNA: TGTGCCAGCAGTGAAGGTCGGCAGGCGAGCCCCTACGAGCAGTACTTC

V gene: TRBV12-3/TRBV12-4
J gene: TRBJ2-2
D gene: .
clone size: few
CDR3 protein: CASSSSLINTGELFF
CDR3 DNA: TGTGCCAGCAGTTCATCACTCATAAACACCGGGGAGCTGTTTTTT

V gene: TRBV3-1
J gene: TRBJ2-2
D gene: TRBD1
clone size: .
CDR3 protein: CASSRLQGADTGELFF
CDR3 DNA: TGTGCCAGCAGCCGGCTACAGGGGGCGGACACCGGGGAGCTGTTTTTT

V gene: TRBV7-2
J gene: TRBJ2-7
D gene: .
clone size: .
CDR3 protein: CASSLSLVAYEQYF
CDR3 DNA: TGTGCCAGCAGCTTATCACTAGTGGCTTACGAGCAGTACTTC

V gene: TRBV29-1
J gene: TRBJ1-1
D gene: .
clone size: .
CDR3 protein: CSVEKTGLNTEAFF
CDR3 DNA: TGCAGCGTTGAAAAAACAGGGCTGAACACTGAAGCTTTCTTT

V gene: TRBV27
J gene: TRBJ1-2
D gene: .
clone size: few
CDR3 protein: CASSSLGGASSTF
CDR3 DNA: TGTGCCAGCAGCTCACTAGGGGGGGCGAGTTCCACCTTC

V gene: TRBV6-2/TRBV6-3
J gene: TRBJ1-5
D gene: TRBD1
clone size: .
CDR3 protein: CASSPSTGRRPQHF
CDR3 DNA: TGTGCCAGCAGTCCCTCGACAGGGCGGCGGCCCCAGCATTTT